The clone carrying this T cell receptor (beta chain) was seen only a few times. Its antigen is not known. A J-beta primer mix and a sample-barcoded 5' primer were used in a second PCR of about 7 to 12 cycles. TCRdb reprocessed the 5' RACE reads with MiXCR, giving one entry per CDR3 protein. The sample records about 970,000 distinct CDR3 sequences, approximately 50% being singletons. The entry originates in a study of blood T cells in healthy people across ages. Study-wide results and caveats: Across the age range, TCR beta diversity per million T cells fell in a roughly linear way.

The TCR comes from a woman in her sixties or seventies in good health. Input material: blood.

CDR3 in amino acids: CASSSPGTHGKRGYTF. The DNA for the CDR3 is TGTGCCAGCAGTTCTCCCGGGACACACGGGAAGAGGGGCTACACCTTC. The chain has TRBV27 and TRBJ1-2, with a tentative D call TRBD1 (6 bases). CDR3 length: 16 amino acids. Germline CDR1 is MNHEY and CDR2 is SMNVEV (reference sequence). The V gene lost 4 bases and the J gene lost 8 bases, with 23 bases spanning the gap.